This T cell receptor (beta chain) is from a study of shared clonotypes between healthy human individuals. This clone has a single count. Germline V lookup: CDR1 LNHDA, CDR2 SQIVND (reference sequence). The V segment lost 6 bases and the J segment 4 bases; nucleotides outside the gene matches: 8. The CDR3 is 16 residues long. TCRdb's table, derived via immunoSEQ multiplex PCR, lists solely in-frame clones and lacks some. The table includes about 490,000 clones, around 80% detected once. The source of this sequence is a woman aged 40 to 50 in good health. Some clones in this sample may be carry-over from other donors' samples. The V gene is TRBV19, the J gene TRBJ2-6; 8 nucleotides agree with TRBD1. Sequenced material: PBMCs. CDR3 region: CASSTAGGAGANVLTF. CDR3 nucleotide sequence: TGTGCCAGTAGCACGGCAGGGGGCGCGGGGGCCAACGTCCTGACTTTC.